The 3 T cell receptor beta chains reported below all come from one sample, sequenced in a study of T cell repertoires in cytomegalovirus infection. TCRdb fed the reads into MiXCR, producing one record per CDR3 protein. Counted here are about 150,000 distinct CDR3 sequences, around 20% occurring once; the ten biggest clones make up approximately 9.9%. Sequenced: PBMCs. The receptors were sampled from a human donor in good health (CMV status not recorded). Some clones in this sample may be carry-over from other donors' samples.

The chain carries TRBV6-6 and TRBJ2-7; D is unresolved. Trimming took off 7 bases at V and 7 bases at J, with 11 bases between the two ends. The CDR3 is made up of 11 amino acids. Germline assignment: CDR1 MNHNY and CDR2 SVGAGI (reference sequence). CDR3 protein: CASKRDQEQYF. The CDR3 bases are TGTGCCAGCAAGCGAGACCAAGAGCAGTACTTC.

J is TRBJ1-1 and V is TRBV11-2; D is perhaps TRBD1 (6 bases). Trimming took 6 bases from V and 3 from J, leaving 11 bases between them. Per the germline V gene, CDR1 is SGHAT and CDR2 is FQNNGV. The CDR3 loop spans 13 amino acids. The CDR3 nucleotides are TGTGCCAGCAGTCGGGAGGGGGACACTGAAGCTTTCTTT. Its translation: CASSREGDTEAFF.

The V and J genes are TRBV4-1 and TRBJ2-5, with D possibly being TRBD2 (5 bases). V was cut by 1 base and J by 1 base, with 16 bases left in between. The CDR3 is 17 amino acids. In germline, CDR1 is MGHRA, CDR2 YSYEKL. This chain's CDR3 is CASSQVPGLGSQETQYF. The CDR3, as DNA: TGCGCCAGCAGCCAAGTACCCGGGCTAGGGAGCCAAGAGACCCAGTACTTC.